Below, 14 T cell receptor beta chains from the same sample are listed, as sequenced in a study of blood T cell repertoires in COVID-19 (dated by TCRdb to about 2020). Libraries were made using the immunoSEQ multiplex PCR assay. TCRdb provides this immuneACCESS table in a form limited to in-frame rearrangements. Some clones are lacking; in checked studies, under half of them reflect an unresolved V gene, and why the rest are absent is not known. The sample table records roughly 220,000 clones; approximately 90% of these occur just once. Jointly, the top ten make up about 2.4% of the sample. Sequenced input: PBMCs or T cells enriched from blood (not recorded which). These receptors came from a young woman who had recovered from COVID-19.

CDR3 sequence: CASSVSIGTGPRWGEKLFF. The CDR3 region has the DNA TGTGCCAGCAGCGTATCCATCGGGACAGGCCCCCGCTGGGGTGAAAAACTGTTTTTT. The chain uses TRBV5-6 and TRBJ1-4; TRBD1 matches at 8 bases. The germline V gene has CDR1 SGHDT and CDR2 YYEEEE. The CDR3 is 19 residues long. Unmatched junction bases numbered 21, after V lost 4 bases and J lost 7 bases.

The CDR3 DNA sequence: TGTGCTAGTGGAGCGACAGACTCCTACGAGCAGTACTTC. Residues: CASGATDSYEQYF. The chain has TRBV12-5 and TRBJ2-7, with D perhaps matching TRBD1 (5 bases). Germline lookup yields CDR1 LGHNT and CDR2 FRNRAP. Trimming took 6 bases from V and 0 from J, leaving 9 bases between them. The CDR3 has 13 amino acids.

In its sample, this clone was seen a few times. The chain's CDR3 is CASKSTGYYGYTF. In nucleotides, the CDR3 is TGTGCCAGCAAATCCACAGGGTACTATGGCTACACCTTC. The chain employs TRBV6-5 and TRBJ1-2; maybe TRBD1 (6 bases). Per the germline V gene, CDR1 is MNHEY and CDR2 is SVGAGI. The length of the CDR3 is 13 residues. V gave up 7 bases and J gave up 3 bases, with 12 bases separating them.

The DNA for the CDR3 is TGTGCCAGCTACCAGGGCAGAAACACTGAAGCTTTCTTT. Amino acids: CASYQGRNTEAFF. This chain uses TRBV6-1 with TRBJ1-1, with D tentatively TRBD1 (5 bases). The V and J ends lost 8 bases and 2 bases respectively, with 12 bases between them. There are 13 residues in the CDR3. The germline gives CDR1 MNHNS, CDR2 SASEGT.

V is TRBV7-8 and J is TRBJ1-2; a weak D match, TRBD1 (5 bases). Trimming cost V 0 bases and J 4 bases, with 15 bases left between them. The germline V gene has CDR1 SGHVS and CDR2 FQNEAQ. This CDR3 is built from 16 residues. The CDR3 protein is CASSLAGQGIRYGYTF. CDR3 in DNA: TGTGCCAGCAGCTTAGCAGGCCAGGGTATCCGCTATGGCTACACCTTC.

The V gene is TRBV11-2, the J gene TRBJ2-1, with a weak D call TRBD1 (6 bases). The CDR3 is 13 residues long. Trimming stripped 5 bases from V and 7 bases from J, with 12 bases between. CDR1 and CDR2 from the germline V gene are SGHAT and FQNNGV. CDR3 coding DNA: TGTGCCAGCAGCCCGGCTAGGGGGAATGAGCAGTTCTTC. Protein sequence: CASSPARGNEQFF.

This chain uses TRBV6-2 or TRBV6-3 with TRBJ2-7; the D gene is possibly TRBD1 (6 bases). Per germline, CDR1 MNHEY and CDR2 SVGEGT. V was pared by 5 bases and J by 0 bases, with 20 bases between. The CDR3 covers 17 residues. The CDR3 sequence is CASSTPQQGSSSYEQYF. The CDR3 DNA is TGTGCCAGCAGTACACCCCAACAGGGCTCAAGCTCCTACGAGCAGTACTTC.

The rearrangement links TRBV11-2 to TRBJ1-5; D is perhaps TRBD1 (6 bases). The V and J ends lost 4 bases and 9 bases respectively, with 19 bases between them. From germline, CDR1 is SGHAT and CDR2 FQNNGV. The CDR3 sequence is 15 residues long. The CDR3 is CASSSETGLGGPQHF. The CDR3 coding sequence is TGTGCCAGCAGCTCGGAGACAGGTCTCGGCGGGCCCCAGCATTTT.

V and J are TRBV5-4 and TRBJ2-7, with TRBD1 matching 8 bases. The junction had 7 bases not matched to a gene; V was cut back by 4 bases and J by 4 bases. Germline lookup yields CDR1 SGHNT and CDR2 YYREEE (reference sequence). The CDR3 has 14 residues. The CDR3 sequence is CASSPGGAVYEQYF. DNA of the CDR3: TGTGCCAGCAGCCCAGGGGGCGCGGTTTACGAGCAGTACTTC.

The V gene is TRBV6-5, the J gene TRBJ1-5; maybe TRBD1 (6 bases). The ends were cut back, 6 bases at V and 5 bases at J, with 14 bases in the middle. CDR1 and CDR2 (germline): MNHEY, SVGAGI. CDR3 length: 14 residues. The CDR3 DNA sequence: TGTGCCAGCAGAAAGCAGGGGTCGGATCAGCCCCAGCATTTT. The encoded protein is CASRKQGSDQPQHF.

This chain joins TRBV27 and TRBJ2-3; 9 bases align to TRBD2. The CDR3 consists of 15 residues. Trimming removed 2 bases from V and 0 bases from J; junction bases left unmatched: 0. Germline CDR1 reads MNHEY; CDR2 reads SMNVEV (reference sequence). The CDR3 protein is CASSLLAGSTDTQYF. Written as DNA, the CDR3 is TGTGCCAGCAGTTTACTAGCGGGGAGCACAGATACGCAGTATTTT.

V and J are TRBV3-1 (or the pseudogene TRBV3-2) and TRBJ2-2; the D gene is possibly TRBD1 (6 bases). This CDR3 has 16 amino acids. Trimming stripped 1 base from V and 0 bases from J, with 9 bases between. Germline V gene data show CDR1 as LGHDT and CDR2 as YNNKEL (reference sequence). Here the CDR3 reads CASSQGGTPNTGELFF. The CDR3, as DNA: TGTGCCAGCAGCCAAGGTGGGACACCGAACACCGGGGAGCTGTTTTTT.

The CDR3 coding sequence is TGTGCCAGCAGCGTAGGAGGGGAGACCCAGTACTTC. This codes for CASSVGGETQYF. This sequence joins TRBV9 and TRBJ2-5; weak D call: TRBD2 (5 bases). Trimming shortened V by 0 bases and J by 5 bases, and 5 bases separated the two germline ends. CDR3 length: 12 residues. Germline CDR1 SGDLS, CDR2 YYNGEE.

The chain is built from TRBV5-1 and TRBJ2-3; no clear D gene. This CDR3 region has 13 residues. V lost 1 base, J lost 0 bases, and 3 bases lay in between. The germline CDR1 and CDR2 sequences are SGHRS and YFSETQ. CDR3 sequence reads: CASSLPSTDTQYF. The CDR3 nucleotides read TGCGCCAGCAGCTTGCCTAGCACAGATACGCAGTATTTT.